This T cell receptor (beta chain) is from a study of blood T cells in healthy people across ages. PCR was performed a second time for roughly 7 to 11 cycles using a sample-barcoded 5' primer and a J-beta primer mix. MiXCR was run by TCRdb on the 5' RACE reads, yielding one entry per CDR3 protein. The profile shows roughly 550,000 distinct CDR3 sequences, more than 20% of them singletons. After removal of 5 bases from V and 14 bases from J, the junction contained 12 bases not matched to a gene. The V gene's germline CDR1 is SGHTA and CDR2 FQGTGA. The length of the CDR3 is 13 residues. In the case of this clonotype: No antigen is known for it.

Study-wide results and caveats: The long-lived group displayed more naive CD4+ cells, plus higher diversity, than the aged donors did. Diversity figures derived from one million T cells were judged to underestimate the true value.

RNA extraction gave at least 5.5 micrograms of total RNA per sample. The same specimen was also included in a second study, on T cells of mothers and their children.

The clonotype originates from a boy aged 5-17 years in good health. J is TRBJ1-2 and V is TRBV7-3; TRBD1 aligns across 9 bases. The source material was blood. The CDR3 protein is CASSLGQGRPRTF. The CDR3 DNA reads TGTGCCAGCAGCCTAGGACAGGGGCGCCCTAGGACCTTC. Complete variable domain (other parts from reference TRBV7-3 and TRBJ1-2): GAGVSQTPSNKVTEKGKYVELRCDPISGHTALYWYRQSLGQGPEFLIYFQGTGAADDSGLPNDRFFAVRPEGSVSTLKIQRTERGDSAVYLCASSLGQGRPRTFGSGTRLTVV.